Below, 32 T cell receptor beta chains from the same sample are listed, as sequenced in a study of response to subunit inactivated influenza vaccine. TCRdb fed the RT-PCR reads into MiXCR, producing one record per CDR3 protein. The sample lists approximately 680,000 distinct CDR3 sequences, around a sixth occurring once. Sample: PBMCs from blood, taken 12 days after vaccination. The receptor set was obtained from a man between 45 and 60 years old who received an inactivated influenza vaccine.

This clonotype was counted ten times or more. The rearrangement joins TRBV20-1 to TRBJ2-3; D is ambiguous. Germline values: CDR1 DFQATT, CDR2 SNEGSKA (reference sequence). This CDR3 contains 12 residues. Trimming stripped 5 bases from V and 2 bases from J, with 8 bases between. CDR3 coding DNA: TGCAGTGCTCCTGACCTCACAGATACGCAGTATTTT. Amino acids: CSAPDLTDTQYF.

V gene TRBV18 combines with J gene TRBJ2-3, with D perhaps matching TRBD2 (6 bases). In germline, CDR1 is KGHSH, CDR2 LQKENI. Trimming pared 6 bases from V and 5 bases from J, leaving 15 bases between. The CDR3 consists of 14 residues. The CDR3 sequence is CASSLVLSGDTQYF. CDR3 bases: TGTGCCAGCTCGCTGGTTCTTAGCGGAGATACGCAGTATTTT.

The chain has TRBV20-1 and TRBJ2-5; D might be TRBD2 (7 bases). The germline V and J ends were trimmed by 3 bases and 7 bases, with 21 bases remaining between them. This CDR3 has 15 amino acids. Germline V lookup: CDR1 DFQATT, CDR2 SNEGSKA (reference sequence). The CDR3 DNA reads as TGCAGTGCTAGGGCTAACAGGAGGGGGGGCGGGACCCAGTACTTC. It translates to CSARANRRGGGTQYF.

The gene calls are TRBV28 and TRBJ2-7; possible D gene TRBD1, 5 bases. Trimming shortened V by 3 bases and J by 2 bases, and 14 bases separated the two germline ends. CDR1 and CDR2 from the germline V gene are MDHEN and SYDVKM. The CDR3 covers 15 residues. Written as DNA, the CDR3 is TGTGCCAGCAGTTTTTGGGGCCAGACCGCCTACGAGCAGTACTTC. This codes for CASSFWGQTAYEQYF.

V and J are TRBV6-5 and TRBJ2-1; weak D call: TRBD2 (8 bases). V was shortened by 6 bases and J by 14 bases, with 17 bases between the two germline ends. The CDR3 is 12 amino acids. CDR1 MNHEY and CDR2 SVGAGI come from the germline V gene. In DNA, the CDR3 is TGTGCCAGCAGCCCGGGGGGGACAGTTAAGTTCTTC. Translated, it gives CASSPGGTVKFF.

A few counts support this clonotype. V usage is TRBV7-9 and J usage is TRBJ2-5, with D perhaps being TRBD1 or TRBD2 (6 bases each). V was clipped by 4 bases and J by 2 bases, with 14 bases between them. The CDR3 is 15 amino acids. The germline gives CDR1 SEHNR, CDR2 FQNEAQ (reference sequence). The CDR3 nucleotides are TGTGCCAGCAGCTATGTTCGGGGGCAACAAGAGACCCAGTACTTC. Amino acid sequence: CASSYVRGQQETQYF. Full variable domain (remainder filled in from reference TRBV7-9 and TRBJ2-5): DTGVSQNPRHKITKRGQNVTFRCDPISEHNRLYWYRQTLGQGPEFLTYFQNEAQLEKSRLLSDRFSAERPKGSFSTLEIQRTEQGDSAMYLCASSYVRGQQETQYFGPGTRLLVL.

The rearrangement uses TRBV15 and TRBJ2-5, with 7 bases aligning to TRBD2. The trim removed 1 base at V and 5 bases at J, leaving 4 bases unmatched. The germline gives CDR1 LNHNV, CDR2 YYDKDF (reference sequence). The CDR3 is 14 residues long. CDR3 amino acids: CATSRVSSGETQYF. CDR3 nucleotide sequence: TGTGCCACCAGCAGAGTCTCTAGCGGCGAGACCCAGTACTTC.

This chain joins TRBV5-1 and TRBJ2-1; D could derive from TRBD1 or TRBD2 (5 bases each). Germline values: CDR1 SGHRS, CDR2 YFSETQ. V dropped 3 bases and J dropped 5 bases, with 12 bases sitting between them. The CDR3 covers 14 residues. The CDR3 DNA follows: TGCGCCAGCAGCTACGGGACCCCCGACAATGAGCAGTTCTTC. Translation: CASSYGTPDNEQFF. The entire variable domain, with the rest obtained from reference TRBV5-1 and TRBJ2-1, is as follows: KAGVTQTPRYLIKTRGQQVTLSCSPISGHRSVSWYQQTPGQGLQFLFEYFSETQRNKGNFPGRFSGRQFSNSRSEMNVSTLELGDSALYLCASSYGTPDNEQFFGPGTRLTVL.

The CDR3 here is CSASSGGLAGGEQYF. DNA of the CDR3: TGCAGTGCTAGTTCGGGCGGCCTAGCGGGAGGCGAGCAGTACTTC. The gene calls are TRBV20-1 and TRBJ2-7; TRBD2 matches 11 bases. The CDR3 loop spans 15 amino acids. Germline V gives CDR1 DFQATT, CDR2 SNEGSKA (reference sequence). V shed 3 bases and J 6 bases; nucleotides not matched to a gene: 10.

This clonotype was seen a handful of times. The V and J genes are TRBV5-1 and TRBJ1-4; TRBD1 is a possible D gene (5 bases). The CDR3 runs 21 residues. V lost 1 base and J lost 6, with 31 bases in between. Germline assignment: CDR1 SGHRS and CDR2 YFSETQ. The CDR3 DNA sequence: TGCGCCAGCAGCTTGCTTAGTCACGGGGACGGCCGTCTTGGCCTGGATGAAAAACTGTTTTTT. Translation: CASSLLSHGDGRLGLDEKLFF.

V gene TRBV5-6 combines with J gene TRBJ2-1, with no clear D. Germline assignment: CDR1 SGHDT and CDR2 YYEEEE. CDR3 size: 13 residues. V was pared by 0 bases and J by 6 bases, with 7 bases between. CDR3 residues: CASSLEYANEQFF. In DNA form, the CDR3 reads TGTGCCAGCAGCTTGGAGTACGCCAATGAGCAGTTCTTC.

J is TRBJ2-5 and V is TRBV6-2 or TRBV6-3; 14 bases align to TRBD2. Germline CDR1 is MNHEY and CDR2 is SVGEGT. Trimming cost V 6 bases and J 5 bases; bases outside gene matches: 11. The length of the CDR3 is 17 residues. CDR3 nucleotides: TGTGCCAGCAGCCTAGGGGGACTAGCGGGAGCCTTGGAGACCCAGTACTTC. This translates into CASSLGGLAGALETQYF.

This clonotype was counted a few times. This chain links TRBV6-5 with TRBJ2-1; D is unclear. Germline CDR1 and CDR2: MNHEY and SVGAGI. This CDR3 spans 14 amino acids. Trimming took off 2 bases at V and 0 bases at J, with 5 bases between the two ends. CDR3 protein: CASSYRASYNEQFF. CDR3 coding DNA: TGTGCCAGCAGTTACCGGGCCTCCTACAATGAGCAGTTCTTC.

This clonotype was seen only a few times. This chain links TRBV6-5 with TRBJ2-1, with D tentatively TRBD1 (5 bases). V dropped 2 bases and J dropped 11 bases, with 13 bases sitting between them. Germline V CDR1 and CDR2: MNHEY, SVGAGI. The CDR3 runs 13 residues. In nucleotides, the CDR3 is TGTGCCAGCAGTTACAGATCGACAGTCCAGCAGTTCTTC. Protein sequence: CASSYRSTVQQFF.

The J gene is TRBJ2-1, the V gene TRBV20-1; 10 bases align to TRBD2. Trimming took 5 bases from V and 7 from J; bases not matched to a gene: 11. Germline V gene data show CDR1 as DFQATT and CDR2 as SNEGSKA (reference sequence). This CDR3 has 15 amino acids. The CDR3, as DNA: TGCAGTGCTCGGACCCCTAGCGGGAGTTGGAATGAGCAGTTCTTC. Protein product: CSARTPSGSWNEQFF.

This clonotype was seen ten or more times. CDR3: CASSLTYNQPQHF. CDR3 DNA sequence: TGTGCCAGCAGCCTGACTTACAATCAGCCCCAGCATTTT. The rearrangement joins TRBV12-3 or TRBV12-4 to TRBJ1-5, with unresolved D. Trimming removed 6 bases at V and 3 bases at J, with 9 bases between. This CDR3 is built from 13 residues.

The chain is built from TRBV6-1 and TRBJ2-7; perhaps TRBD1 as D (5 bases). V lost 5 bases and J lost 5, with 19 bases in between. The CDR3 totals 15 residues. From germline, CDR1 is MNHNS and CDR2 SASEGT. CDR3 DNA sequence: TGTGCCAGCAGTCAAATTCAGGGATTACTCGACGAGCAGTACTTC. It translates to CASSQIQGLLDEQYF.

The J gene is TRBJ2-7, the V gene TRBV5-1; TRBD1 matches at 10 bases. This CDR3 is 16 amino acids long. Germline trimming cut 5 bases from V and 0 bases from J; bases unmatched to any gene: 8. In germline, CDR1 is SGHRS, CDR2 YFSETQ. CDR3 in DNA: TGCGCCAGCAGAGCATTAGGACAGGGGGTCTCCTACGAGCAGTACTTC. Translated: CASRALGQGVSYEQYF.

As DNA, the CDR3 is TGTGCCAGCAGCCAAGGCCGACTAGCGGGCACAGATACGCAGTATTTT. Its translation is CASSQGRLAGTDTQYF. The rearrangement uses TRBV3-1 and TRBJ2-3; 9 bases match TRBD2. The CDR3 has 16 amino acids. Germline V gene sequence: CDR1 LGHDT, CDR2 YNNKEL (reference sequence). Trimming removed 1 base from V and 1 base from J; junction bases left unmatched: 3.

The chain combines TRBV7-2 with TRBJ2-7; weak D call: TRBD1 (7 bases). V was shortened by 2 bases and J by 4 bases, with 15 bases between the two germline ends. Per the germline V gene, CDR1 is SGHTA and CDR2 is FQGNSA. The CDR3 sequence is 15 residues long. CDR3 bases: TGTGCCAGCAGCTTACAAGGGGCAGGGGGGTACGAGCAGTACTTC. It encodes CASSLQGAGGYEQYF.

The sample holds many counts of this clonotype. The chain combines TRBV7-9 with TRBJ1-4; D remains unclear. Trimming pared 0 bases from V and 5 bases from J, leaving 10 bases between. Looked up from germline, CDR1 is SEHNR and CDR2 is FQNEAQ (reference sequence). This CDR3 comprises 15 residues. The CDR3 coding sequence is TGTGCCAGCAGCTTAGCGGTTACTCCAAATGAAAAACTGTTTTTT. Amino acids: CASSLAVTPNEKLFF.

The chain couples TRBV28 to TRBJ1-5, with 8 bases fitting TRBD1. The germline V gene encodes CDR1 MDHEN and CDR2 SYDVKM. The CDR3 loop spans 16 amino acids. V shed 6 bases, J shed 5 bases, and the junction held 12 bases outside the gene matches. The CDR3, as DNA: TGTGCCAGCAGACCTGAGACAGGGGTCTCCCATCAGCCCCAGCATTTT. Its protein is CASRPETGVSHQPQHF.

The gene calls are TRBV20-1 and TRBJ1-1; D is perhaps TRBD1 (6 bases). This CDR3 has 12 residues. CDR1 and CDR2 (germline): DFQATT, SNEGSKA (reference sequence). Trimming took off 3 bases at V and 8 bases at J, with 13 bases between the two ends. The CDR3 DNA sequence: TGCAGTGCTAGTGGGGGCAGGGCGGAAGCTTTCTTT. Translating it yields CSASGGRAEAFF.

This clonotype was counted ten times or more. This chain uses TRBV5-5 with TRBJ2-7; no reliable D call. Germline V gene lookup returns CDR1 SGHKS and CDR2 YYEKEE (reference sequence). The CDR3 covers 14 residues. V shed 1 base and J shed 0 bases, with 8 bases lying between them. The CDR3 spells CASSLFALSYEQYF. CDR3 nucleotides: TGTGCCAGCAGCTTGTTCGCTCTCTCCTACGAGCAGTACTTC.

This clonotype was observed a handful of times. This chain connects TRBV20-1 to TRBJ2-5; D gene unclear. V lost 1 base, J lost 5 bases, and 17 bases lay in between. Germline V gene lookup returns CDR1 DFQATT and CDR2 SNEGSKA (reference sequence). The CDR3 is 15 amino acids. CDR3 region: CSARGASVGKETQYF. CDR3 bases: TGCAGTGCTAGAGGGGCCTCGGTTGGGAAGGAGACCCAGTACTTC.

Turning to this clonotype: An end of the junction differs from the germline gene, which may be a read error. The CDR3 region is CASCQDWSASQGYTF. CDR3 nucleotides: TGTGCCAGCTGCCAAGATTGGTCAGCCTCTCAGGGCTACACCTTC. V and J are TRBV3-1 and TRBJ1-2; D call uncertain. In germline, CDR1 is LGHDT, CDR2 YNNKEL (reference sequence). This CDR3 spans 15 amino acids.

This chain uses TRBV3-1 with TRBJ1-6, with D unclear. The CDR3 covers 12 residues. The germline CDR1 and CDR2 sequences are LGHDT and YNNKEL (reference sequence). The V end lost 1 base, the J end lost 10 bases, and 5 bases lay between the germline ends. The CDR3 is CASSQGQSPLHF. The CDR3 DNA sequence: TGTGCCAGCAGCCAAGGCCAGTCACCCCTCCACTTT.

The chain employs TRBV5-1 and TRBJ2-6, with 7 bases lining up with TRBD1. V dropped 4 bases and J dropped 1; count of bases not matched to a gene: 11. Germline loops: CDR1 SGHRS, CDR2 YFSETQ. The CDR3 is made up of 18 amino acids. The CDR3 DNA is TGCGCCAGCAGCCGACAGCCGGGACAGCTTTCTGGGGCCAACGTCCTGACTTTC. Translation: CASSRQPGQLSGANVLTF.

Written as DNA, the CDR3 is TGTGCCAGCAGTTTGCCGGTCTTCTTAACGGGAGGGCCCCGTAGTGCAGATACGCAGTATTTT. It codes for CASSLPVFLTGGPRSADTQYF. The rearrangement joins TRBV28 to TRBJ2-3; 8 positions agree with TRBD2. Germline CDR1 MDHEN, CDR2 SYDVKM. J gave up 4 bases and V 3 bases, and 24 bases lay outside the gene matches. CDR3 length: 21 residues.

The chain joins TRBV7-1 to TRBJ1-2, with D unclear. TRBV7-1 qualifies as an ORF whose function is uncertain. V was trimmed by 3 bases and J by 4 bases, leaving 12 bases between them. This CDR3 has 14 amino acids. The DNA for the CDR3 is TGTGCCAGCAGCTCTGCGCTTTCCCTCTATGGCTACACCTTC. Translation gives CASSSALSLYGYTF.

The chain links TRBV11-1 to TRBJ2-2, with 7 bases fitting TRBD2. The CDR3 is made up of 16 amino acids. The germline CDR1 and CDR2 sequences are SGHAT and FQDESV (reference sequence). Unmatched junction bases numbered 4, after V lost 2 bases and J lost 1 base. CDR3 region: CASSLRRGVNTGELFF. The CDR3 region has the DNA TGTGCCAGCAGCTTACGCCGGGGGGTGAACACCGGGGAGCTGTTTTTT.

This clonotype was counted a few times. This chain joins TRBV2 and TRBJ1-5, with D uncertain. Germline V gene lookup returns CDR1 SNHLY and CDR2 FYNNEI. Trimming took off 2 bases at V and 0 bases at J, with 8 bases between the two ends. The CDR3 is 15 amino acids. CDR3 region: CASSELIYSNQPQHF. CDR3 coding DNA: TGTGCCAGCAGTGAACTAATTTATAGCAATCAGCCCCAGCATTTT.